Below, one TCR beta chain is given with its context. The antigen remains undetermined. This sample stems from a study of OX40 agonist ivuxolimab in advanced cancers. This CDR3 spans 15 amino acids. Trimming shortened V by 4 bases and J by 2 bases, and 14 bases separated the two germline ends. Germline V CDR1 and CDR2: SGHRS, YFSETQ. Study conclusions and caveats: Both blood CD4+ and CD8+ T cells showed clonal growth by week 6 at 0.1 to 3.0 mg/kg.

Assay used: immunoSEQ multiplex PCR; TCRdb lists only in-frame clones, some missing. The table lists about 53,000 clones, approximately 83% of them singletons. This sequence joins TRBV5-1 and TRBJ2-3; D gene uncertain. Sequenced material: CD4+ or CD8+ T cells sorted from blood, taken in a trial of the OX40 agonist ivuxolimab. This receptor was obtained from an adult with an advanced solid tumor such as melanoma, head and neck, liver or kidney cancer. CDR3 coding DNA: TGCGCCAGCAGCCGCCGGCAGAAATACACAGATACGCAGTATTTT. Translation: CASSRRQKYTDTQYF.